The 6 T cell receptor beta chains presented below share a single source sample, sequenced in a study of blood T cell repertoires in COVID-19. Profiling relied on immunoSEQ multiplex PCR, and the TCRdb table lists in-frame clones only, not all of them. The repertoire holds 250,000 or so clones, with around nine tenths as singletons. The specimen sequenced was PBMCs or T cells enriched from blood (not recorded which). The receptors were sampled from a woman aged 18-29 years who had recovered from COVID-19.

The rearrangement uses TRBV28 and TRBJ2-1; a possible D gene is TRBD2 (6 bases). Germline V lookup: CDR1 MDHEN, CDR2 SYDVKM. V gave up 3 bases and J gave up 8 bases, with 11 bases separating them. The CDR3 extends over 13 amino acids. CDR3 in amino acids: CASSFGGKDEQFF. The CDR3 coding sequence is TGTGCCAGCAGTTTTGGCGGGAAGGATGAGCAGTTCTTC. Combining the CDR3 with reference TRBV28 and TRBJ2-1 gives the whole variable domain DVKVTQSSRYLVKRTGEKVFLECVQDMDHENMFWYRQDPGLGLRLIYFSYDVKMKEKGDIPEGYSVSREKKERFSLILESASTNQTSMYLCASSFGGKDEQFFGPGTRLTVL.

The chain joins TRBV2 to TRBJ1-5; tentative D call: TRBD1 (5 bases). V lost 4 bases, J lost 2 bases, and 9 bases lay in between. The CDR3 contains 14 residues. Germline CDR1 is SNHLY and CDR2 is FYNNEI. CDR3 nucleotides: TGTGCCAGCAGTGGTGGAGGGGGCAATCAGCCCCAGCATTTT. It specifies CASSGGGGNQPQHF.

This chain links TRBV6-2 or TRBV6-3 with TRBJ1-3, with 7 bases identical to TRBD1. Germline values: CDR1 MNHEY, CDR2 SVGEGT. Germline trimming cut 4 bases from V and 1 base from J; bases unmatched to any gene: 10. The CDR3 consists of 17 residues. The CDR3 is CASSSRRQGRSGNTIYF. For the CDR3, the DNA is TGTGCCAGCAGTTCTCGACGACAGGGAAGATCTGGAAACACCATATATTTT.

This chain connects TRBV9 to TRBJ1-2; TRBD1 is a possible D gene (5 bases). Germline V gene data show CDR1 as SGDLS and CDR2 as YYNGEE. This CDR3 contains 12 residues. V lost 4 bases and J 6 bases, leaving 10 bases between the germline ends. The CDR3 reads CASSLQGNGYTF. CDR3 DNA sequence: TGTGCCAGCAGCTTGCAGGGTAATGGCTACACCTTC.

This chain uses TRBV6-1 with TRBJ2-3, with a weak D call TRBD2 (5 bases). V gave up 1 base and J gave up 2 bases, with 13 bases separating them. The CDR3 loop spans 16 amino acids. The V gene's germline CDR1 is MNHNS and CDR2 SASEGT. The CDR3, as DNA: TGTGCCAGCAGTGAAGGGGTACGGACTTCCACAGATACGCAGTATTTT. Translating it yields CASSEGVRTSTDTQYF.

This chain connects TRBV9 to TRBJ1-3, with 9 bases matching TRBD1. Germline V gene lookup returns CDR1 SGDLS and CDR2 YYNGEE. V trimming: 4 bases; J trimming: 2 bases; junction bases outside the gene matches: 4. There are 15 residues in the CDR3. As DNA, the CDR3 is TGTGCCAGCAGCCCGACAGGGGGAACTGGAAACACCATATATTTT. It codes for CASSPTGGTGNTIYF.